This T cell receptor (beta chain) was found in a study of blood T cell repertoires in COVID-19. About the study: T cells, B-cell-depleted T cells, or PBMCs supplied cDNA or gDNA.

Profiling relied on immunoSEQ multiplex PCR, and the TCRdb table lists in-frame clones only, not all of them. In the table there are hundreds of thousands of clones, over 80% of which are singletons. Per the germline V gene, CDR1 is SGHAT and CDR2 is FQNNGV. Between the trimmed V and J ends, which lost 6 bases and 9 bases, there was a span of 12 bases. This CDR3 has 12 amino acids. What was sequenced was peripheral blood. The genes are TRBV11-2 and TRBJ2-1; D not certain. The sequence derives from a woman aged 40 to 49 who had recovered from COVID-19. In nucleotides, the CDR3 is TGTGCCAGCAGACCCATAGCTGGTGAGCAGTTCTTC. Amino acid sequence: CASRPIAGEQFF.